This T cell receptor (beta chain) was documented in a study of shared clonotypes between healthy human individuals. Overall study findings and caveats: Across subsets, estimated richness was generally greater for naive than for memory populations.

Germline V gene lookup returns CDR1 MNHEY and CDR2 SMNVEV (reference sequence). The CDR3 totals 15 residues. V lost 3 bases, J lost 2 bases, and 14 bases lay in between. In the authors' methods: Sequence data from immunoSEQ were junction-only and lacked quality scores; consequently, filtering differed. TCRdb keeps only in-frame clones here, not all; method: immunoSEQ multiplex PCR. The DNA was the basis for D and trimming; V, J and clone size are from that table. The sample contains hundreds of thousands of clones, roughly 95% of which appear only once. Each donor was a Caucasian adult residing in Nashville, Tennessee. About this clone itself: Its specificity is unknown.

The TCR originated in a woman in her twenties or thirties in good health. The rearrangement joins TRBV27 to TRBJ2-7; D unclear. Sequences were obtained from naive CD4+ T cells sorted from blood. The subset denotes: CD45RA+ positively selected. CDR3 loop: CASSFGAGSTYEQYF. The CDR3 nucleotides are TGTGCCAGCAGTTTTGGAGCCGGGTCTACCTACGAGCAGTACTTC.